A selection of T cell receptor beta chains follows, all from one sample in a study of siplizumab effects on memory and regulatory T cells. The method was immunoSEQ multiplex PCR; TCRdb's version includes in-frame clones alone and lacks a portion of them. The sample holds about 50,000 clones, 95% to 97% seen once. Sequencing was carried out using naive CD4+ T cells sorted from blood. These receptors were obtained from a human donor in good health. Both conserved end residues are part of each CDR3. Each record gives: J gene, clone size, D gene, V gene, CDR3 protein, CDR3 DNA. D genes are given only for firm matches. For some rows the clone size is stated as once, few or many, or as a class when expanded; others skip it.

>TRBJ2-1|NA|NA|TRBV5-1
CASQGQSSYNEQFF
TGCGCCAGTCAAGGACAGAGCTCCTACAATGAGCAGTTCTTC
>TRBJ2-3|NA|TRBD1|TRBV5-6
CASSFKGTGADTQYF
TGTGCCAGCAGCTTTAAGGGGACAGGCGCAGATACGCAGTATTTT
>TRBJ1-5|NA|NA|TRBV30
CAWRLGGGNQPQHF
TGTGCCTGGAGGCTAGGTGGGGGGAATCAGCCCCAGCATTTT
>TRBJ2-3|NA|NA|TRBV5-1
CASSLAGGRSDTQYF
TGCGCCAGCAGCTTGGCCGGGGGGCGGTCAGATACGCAGTATTTT
>TRBJ1-5|NA|NA|TRBV7-2
CASSLVSGANQPQHF
TGTGCCAGCAGCTTAGTTTCGGGGGCTAATCAGCCCCAGCATTTT
>TRBJ1-1|NA|NA|TRBV29-1
CSVRAGNTEAFF
TGCAGCGTTCGAGCAGGGAACACTGAAGCTTTCTTT
>TRBJ2-1|NA|TRBD2|TRBV5-1
CASSGGTSGNLDEQFF
TGCGCCAGCAGCGGGGGGACTAGCGGGAACCTCGATGAGCAGTTCTTC
>TRBJ2-1|NA|TRBD2|TRBV19
CASTPRVAGHGEQFF
TGTGCCAGTACCCCACGGGTAGCGGGACACGGGGAGCAGTTCTTC
>TRBJ2-2|NA|TRBD1|TRBV7-2
CASRQDRANTGELFF
TGTGCCAGCAGACAGGACAGGGCGAACACCGGGGAGCTGTTTTTT
>TRBJ2-1|NA|TRBD2|TRBV19
CASRPETSVSYNEQFF
TGTGCCAGTAGACCGGAGACTAGCGTGTCCTACAATGAGCAGTTCTTC
>TRBJ2-7|NA|NA|TRBV7-2
CASSLKNRYEQYF
TGTGCCAGCAGCTTAAAGAACAGATACGAGCAGTACTTC
>TRBJ2-5|NA|NA|TRBV5-8
CASSLPETQYF
TGTGCCAGCAGCTTGCCAGAGACCCAGTACTTC
>TRBJ1-2|NA|NA|TRBV7-6
CASSPLFGTPTPKKGYTF
TGTGCCAGCAGCCCGCTCTTTGGGACACCAACACCCAAAAAGGGCTACACCTTC
>TRBJ2-1|once|NA|TRBV7-9
CASSLAPQIPQLVEQFF
TGTGCCAGCAGCTTAGCACCACAGATCCCGCAATTGGTTGAGCAGTTCTTC
>TRBJ2-3|NA|TRBD1|TRBV27
CASSRQGLADTQYF
TGTGCCAGCAGCCGACAGGGGTTGGCAGATACGCAGTATTTT
>TRBJ2-4|NA|NA|TRBV19
CASSIEDIGRIQYF
TGTGCCAGTAGTATAGAGGACATCGGAAGGATTCAGTACTTC
>TRBJ2-1|NA|NA|TRBV29-1
CSVVQGRNEQFF
TGCAGCGTCGTACAGGGTCGGAATGAGCAGTTCTTC
>TRBJ2-7|NA|TRBD2|TRBV6-5
CASRGVGGAYEQYF
TGTGCCAGCAGGGGAGTGGGGGGGGCCTACGAGCAGTACTTC
>TRBJ2-7|NA|NA|TRBV7-9
CASSFPQGYEQYF
TGTGCCAGCAGCTTCCCCCAGGGGTACGAGCAGTACTTC
>TRBJ1-1|NA|TRBD1|TRBV6-4
CASRTGQGETEAFF
TGTGCCAGCAGAACGGGACAGGGGGAGACTGAAGCTTTCTTT
>TRBJ1-5|NA|NA|TRBV27
CASSWGGISNQPQHF
TGTGCCAGCAGTTGGGGAGGGATTAGCAATCAGCCCCAGCATTTT
>TRBJ2-2|NA|NA|TRBV28
CASSFGQAPDTGELFF
TGTGCCAGCAGTTTTGGGCAGGCTCCAGACACCGGGGAGCTGTTTTTT
>TRBJ1-1|NA|NA|TRBV7-9
CASTQDQGTEAFF
TGTGCCAGCACCCAAGATCAGGGCACTGAAGCTTTCTTT
>TRBJ2-1|NA|TRBD2|TRBV7-3
CASSRTSWSSYNEQFF
TGTGCCAGCAGCCGGACTAGCTGGAGCTCCTACAATGAGCAGTTCTTC
>TRBJ1-5|once|NA|TRBV15
CATSRAMGNQPQHF
TGTGCCACCAGCAGAGCGATGGGCAATCAGCCCCAGCATTTT
>TRBJ1-5|NA|NA|TRBV5-1
CASSPVGGGNQPQHF
TGCGCCAGCAGCCCCGTTGGGGGGGGTAATCAGCCCCAGCATTTT
>TRBJ1-1|NA|NA|TRBV25-1
CASRGAENTEAFF
TGTGCCAGCAGGGGGGCAGAGAACACTGAAGCTTTCTTT
>TRBJ1-3|NA|NA|TRBV19
CASSVGSSGNTIYF
TGTGCCAGTTCGGTTGGGAGCTCTGGAAACACCATATATTTT
>TRBJ1-1|NA|NA|TRBV6-1
CASSEVWANEAFF
TGTGCCAGCAGTGAAGTTTGGGCAAATGAAGCTTTCTTT
>TRBJ1-2|NA|NA|TRBV19
CASSIGYRALYGYTF
TGTGCCAGTAGTATAGGGTACAGGGCTCTGTATGGCTACACCTTC
>TRBJ2-5|NA|NA|TRBV11-2
CASSLGGLQETQYF
TGTGCCAGCAGCTTGGGGGGGCTCCAAGAGACCCAGTACTTC
>TRBJ2-3|NA|TRBD2|TRBV9
CASSVEAGDRTDTQYF
TGTGCCAGCAGCGTAGAAGCGGGAGATCGTACAGATACGCAGTATTTT
>TRBJ2-5|NA|TRBD2|TRBV5-1
CASTRTSGSSETQYF
TGCGCCAGCACCCGGACTAGCGGGAGCTCAGAGACCCAGTACTTC
>TRBJ1-4|NA|NA|TRBV12-5
CASGPAGRTNEKLFF
TGTGCTAGTGGTCCGGCGGGGAGGACTAATGAAAAACTGTTTTTT
>TRBJ2-5|NA|TRBD2|TRBV5-1
CASSLTSGRTLETQYF
TGCGCCAGCAGCTTGACTAGCGGGAGAACATTAGAGACCCAGTACTTC
>TRBJ2-1|once|NA|TRBV7-2
CASSYQRGYEQFF
TGTGCCAGCAGCTACCAGAGGGGGTATGAGCAGTTCTTC
>TRBJ2-3|NA|NA|TRBV2
CASSPDRWADTQYF
TGTGCCAGCAGCCCAGACCGTTGGGCAGATACGCAGTATTTT
>TRBJ2-5|NA|TRBD2|TRBV5-1
CASSLGTSVETQYF
TGCGCCAGCAGCTTGGGGACTAGCGTAGAGACCCAGTACTTC
>TRBJ1-1|NA|NA|TRBV6-4
CASSVQPNTEAFF
TGTGCCAGCAGTGTGCAGCCGAACACTGAAGCTTTCTTT
>TRBJ1-2|NA|NA|TRBV28
CASRRGSGYTF
TGTGCCAGCAGAAGGGGGTCTGGCTACACCTTC